Below are 9 T cell receptor beta chains sequenced from a single sample in a study of blood T cell repertoires in COVID-19 (dated by TCRdb to between 2020 and 2021). Library preparation used the immunoSEQ multiplex PCR assay. TCRdb retrieved this table from immuneACCESS and kept in-frame rearrangements only. Not all clones are present; in checked studies, unresolved V genes account for under half, and no reason is known for the remainder. Recorded for this sample are about 160,000 clones; over 75% of them occurred a single time. The leading ten clones occupy 5% to 8.5% of the sample. The specimen sequenced was PBMCs or T cells enriched from blood (not recorded which). All receptors come from a woman aged 50 to 60 who had recovered from COVID-19.

This sequence joins TRBV29-1 and TRBJ1-2; D possibly corresponds to TRBD1 (5 bases). V was cut by 7 bases and J by 6 bases, with 12 bases left in between. From germline, CDR1 is SQVTM and CDR2 ANQGSEA. The length of the CDR3 is 11 residues. Here the CDR3 DNA reads TGCAGCGCTCCGACAGTGAATGGCTACACCTTC. It is translated as CSAPTVNGYTF.

The sample holds one count of this clone. The chain joins TRBV5-1 to TRBJ1-2, with 8 bases matching TRBD1. The CDR3 spans 14 residues. V lost 0 bases to trimming and J lost 6 bases; unmatched junction nucleotides: 4. CDR1 SGHRS and CDR2 YFSETQ come from the germline V gene. The CDR3: CASSLVDRANGYTF. The CDR3, as DNA: TGCGCCAGCAGCTTGGTGGACAGGGCAAATGGCTACACCTTC.

The rearrangement uses TRBV19 and TRBJ1-2; 9 bases map to TRBD1. The CDR3 extends over 14 amino acids. The germline V gene encodes CDR1 LNHDA and CDR2 SQIVND (reference sequence). Trimming took 0 bases from V and 8 from J; bases not matched to a gene: 4. The CDR3 DNA is TGTGCCAGTAGTATAGAACAGGGGGCGCGGGGCTACACCTTC. Amino acid sequence: CASSIEQGARGYTF. Variable domain in full (rest from reference TRBV19 and TRBJ1-2): DGGITQSPKYLFRKEGQNVTLSCEQNLNHDAMYWYRQDPGQGLRLIYYSQIVNDFQKGDIAEGYSVSREKKESFPLTVTSAQKNPTAFYLCASSIEQGARGYTFGSGTRLTVV.

The J gene is TRBJ2-7, the V gene TRBV2; 12 bases fit TRBD1. The junction had 10 bases not matched to a gene; V was cut back by 7 bases and J by 6 bases. Germline values: CDR1 SNHLY, CDR2 FYNNEI. The CDR3 is made up of 15 amino acids. The CDR3 nucleotides are TGTGCCAGCATTAGGAGGGGACAGGGGGCGAGCGAGCAGTACTTC. The encoded protein is CASIRRGQGASEQYF.

This clone was picked up one time. The V call is TRBV7-8, the J call TRBJ1-5, with 12 bases fitting TRBD1. The germline CDR1 and CDR2 sequences are SGHVS and FQNEAQ. With 0 bases clipped from V and 6 bases from J, the junction kept 0 bases outside the gene matches. The CDR3 totals 15 residues. CDR3 nucleotide sequence: TGTGCCAGCAGCTTAGCGGGACAGGGGGCTCAGCCCCAGCATTTT. It codes for CASSLAGQGAQPQHF.

This clone was counted once. The rearrangement uses TRBV18 and TRBJ1-1; D is perhaps TRBD1 (5 bases). This CDR3 is built from 12 residues. Germline lookup yields CDR1 KGHSH and CDR2 LQKENI. Trimming removed 5 bases at V and 11 bases at J, with 15 bases between. The CDR3 nucleotides are TGTGCCAGCTCATCTTATGCGGGACCCGCTTTCTTT. Translated: CASSSYAGPAFF.

J is TRBJ1-2 and V is TRBV7-2; possibly TRBD1 for D (6 bases). Trimming removed 5 bases at V and 4 bases at J, with 14 bases between. Looked up from germline, CDR1 is SGHTA and CDR2 is FQGNSA. The CDR3 loop spans 14 amino acids. CDR3 in DNA: TGTGCCAGCAGCGCGTGGGGGCGCGCCTATGGCTACACCTTC. Encoded protein: CASSAWGRAYGYTF.

V usage is TRBV5-1 and J usage is TRBJ2-2; no clear D. V dropped 0 bases and J dropped 1 base, with 7 bases sitting between them. The CDR3 runs 15 residues. Germline V lookup: CDR1 SGHRS, CDR2 YFSETQ. The CDR3 DNA is TGCGCCAGCAGCTTGGACACAAGGAACACCGGGGAGCTGTTTTTT. It encodes CASSLDTRNTGELFF.

For the CDR3, the DNA is TGTGCCAGCAGCTTATTCATACAGGTTTCTGAAGCTTTCTTT. Protein sequence: CASSLFIQVSEAFF. This sequence joins TRBV7-8 and TRBJ1-1, with D possibly being TRBD1 (5 bases). Germline CDR1 reads SGHVS; CDR2 reads FQNEAQ. The CDR3 runs 14 residues. Trimming shortened V by 2 bases and J by 6 bases, and 13 bases separated the two germline ends.